This T cell receptor beta chain was captured by sequencing in a study of T-cell reconstitution after alpha-beta-depleted transplantation in children. From germline, CDR1 is SGHRS and CDR2 YFSETQ. The length of the CDR3 is 15 residues. Trimming left V 4 bases short and J 4 bases short, with 16 bases between. Study-wide points: Reportedly, roughly two months post-transplant, alpha-beta T cells arose from several hundred expanded graft clones.

The TCRbeta library was prepared with unique molecular identifiers. TCRdb reprocessed the PCR reads via MiXCR and lists one record per CDR3 protein. The repertoire has some 450,000 distinct CDR3 sequences, roughly 44% of them found once; the top ten carry roughly a quarter. With respect to this clonotype: Its specificity is unknown.

The gene calls are TRBV5-1 and TRBJ2-3; weak D call: TRBD2 (5 bases). The receptor was derived from a girl aged 2 to 10 with aplastic anemia, due to receive a stem cell transplant. The material was PBMCs, obtained before TCRalphabeta/CD19-depleted stem cell transplant. In DNA, the CDR3 is TGCGCCAGCAGCGTTGAAAGGAGCGGCCCAGATACGCAGTATTTT. Its translation: CASSVERSGPDTQYF.